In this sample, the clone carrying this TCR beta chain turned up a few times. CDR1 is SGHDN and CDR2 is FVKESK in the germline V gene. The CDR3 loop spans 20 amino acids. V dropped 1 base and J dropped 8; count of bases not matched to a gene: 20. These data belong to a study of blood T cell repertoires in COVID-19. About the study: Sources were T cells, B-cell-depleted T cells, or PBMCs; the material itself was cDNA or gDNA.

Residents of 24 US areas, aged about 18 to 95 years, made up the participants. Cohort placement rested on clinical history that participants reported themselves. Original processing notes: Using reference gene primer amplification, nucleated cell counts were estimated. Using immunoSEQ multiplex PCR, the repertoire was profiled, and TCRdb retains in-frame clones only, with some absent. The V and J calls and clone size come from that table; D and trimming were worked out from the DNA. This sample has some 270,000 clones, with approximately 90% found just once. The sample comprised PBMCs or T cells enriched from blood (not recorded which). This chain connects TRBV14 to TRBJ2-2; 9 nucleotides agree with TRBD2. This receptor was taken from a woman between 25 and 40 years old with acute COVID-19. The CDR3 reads CASSQVDRSGSFSTAGELFF. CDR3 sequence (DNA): TGTGCCAGCAGCCAAGTGGATCGTAGCGGGAGTTTTAGTACGGCTGGGGAGCTGTTTTTT.